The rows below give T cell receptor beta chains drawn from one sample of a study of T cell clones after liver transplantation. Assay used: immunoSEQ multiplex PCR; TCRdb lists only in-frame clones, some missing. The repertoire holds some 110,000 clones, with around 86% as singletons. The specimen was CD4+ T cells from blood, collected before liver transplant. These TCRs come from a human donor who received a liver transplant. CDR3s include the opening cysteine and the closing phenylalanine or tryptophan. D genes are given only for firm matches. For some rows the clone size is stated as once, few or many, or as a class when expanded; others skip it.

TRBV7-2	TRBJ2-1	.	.	TGTGCCAGCAGTACAATACGGGGTTTCTCCTACAATGAGCAGTTCTTC	CASSTIRGFSYNEQFF
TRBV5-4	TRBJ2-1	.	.	TGTGCCAGCAGCTTGCCCGCTATAGTCAATGAGCAGTTCTTC	CASSLPAIVNEQFF
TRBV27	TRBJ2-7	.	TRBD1	TGTGCCAGCAGTTTGGAACAGGGGGCTATCTACGAGCAGTACTTC	CASSLEQGAIYEQYF
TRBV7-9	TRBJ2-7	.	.	TGTGCCAGCAGCTTAGGAGGTGGAGGTACCTACGAGCAGTACTTC	CASSLGGGGTYEQYF
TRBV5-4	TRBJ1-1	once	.	TGTGCCAGCAGCTCCGGTAGAGTCTCTGAAGCTTTCTTT	CASSSGRVSEAFF
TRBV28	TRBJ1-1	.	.	TGTGCCAGCAGTAAAGGTCGCGCGGACAGGAACACTGAAGCTTTCTTT	CASSKGRADRNTEAFF
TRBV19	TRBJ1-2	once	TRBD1	TGTGCCAGTAGTACCAGACAGGGCGTGGATGGCTACACCTTC	CASSTRQGVDGYTF
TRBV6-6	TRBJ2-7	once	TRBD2	TGTGCCAGCAGTCCCCCGGGGAGCGGGGCCTACTACGAGCAGTACTTC	CASSPPGSGAYYEQYF
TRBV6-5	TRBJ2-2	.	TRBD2	TGTGCCAGCAGGGCTAGCGGGCCCGGGGAGCTGTTTTTT	CASRASGPGELFF
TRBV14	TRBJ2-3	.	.	TGTGCCAGCAGCCTACAAGCGGTGCGGACTCTTGATACGCAGTATTTT	CASSLQAVRTLDTQYF
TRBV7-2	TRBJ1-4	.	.	TGTGCCAGCAGCCCCGGGGCGTGGGGAGAAAAACTGTTTTTT	CASSPGAWGEKLFF
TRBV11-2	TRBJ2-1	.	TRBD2	TGTGCCAGCAGCTTAGGCCCCGGCGCGGGAGCAAATGAGCAGTTCTTC	CASSLGPGAGANEQFF
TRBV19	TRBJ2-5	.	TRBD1	TGTGCCAGTAGTGGACAGGGGGGTGAGACCCAGTACTTC	CASSGQGGETQYF
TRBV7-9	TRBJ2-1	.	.	TGTGCCAGCAGTCCCGGTTGGGCGTTTGACAATGAGCAGTTCTTC	CASSPGWAFDNEQFF
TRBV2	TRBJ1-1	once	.	TGTGCCAGCGGTATCAGGGAGACTGAAGCTTTCTTT	CASGIRETEAFF
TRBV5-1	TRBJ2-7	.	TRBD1	TGCGCCAGCAGCATATCGACAGGGGGTCAAGGACTATCCGCCTACGAGCAGTACTTC	CASSISTGGQGLSAYEQYF
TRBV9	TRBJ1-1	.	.	TGTGCCAGCAGCCTAACTCGTGTGAACGCTGAAGCTTTCTTT	CASSLTRVNAEAFF
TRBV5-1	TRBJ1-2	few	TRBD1	TGCGCCAGCAGCTTGGGTGGACAGGGAGGTCGGGATGGCTACACCTTC	CASSLGGQGGRDGYTF
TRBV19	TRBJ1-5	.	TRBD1	TGTGCCAGTGGGGTGACAGGGAGCAATCAGCCCCAGCATTTT	CASGVTGSNQPQHF
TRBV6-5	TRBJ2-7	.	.	TGTGCCAGCGGAAATCCGGGACAAGGGGGCTACGAGCAGTACTTC	CASGNPGQGGYEQYF
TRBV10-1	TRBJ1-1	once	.	TGCGCCAGCAAGGGGAGACAGAACACTGAAGCTTTCTTT	CASKGRQNTEAFF
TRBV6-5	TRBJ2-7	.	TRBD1	TGTGCCAGCAGCTCAGGACAGGTCTACGAGCAGTACTTC	CASSSGQVYEQYF
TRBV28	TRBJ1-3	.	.	TGTGCCAGCCAGGATGGAAACACCATATATTTT	CASQDGNTIYF
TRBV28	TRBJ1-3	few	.	TGTGCCAGCAGTTTATCTGGGATCTCTGGAAACACCATATATTTT	CASSLSGISGNTIYF
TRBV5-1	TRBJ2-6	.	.	TGCGCCAGCAGGGAACACACTGGGGCCAACGTCCTGACTTTC	CASREHTGANVLTF
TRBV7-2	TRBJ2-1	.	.	TGTGCCAGCGTCGTCCGGGACCCATCCCTCAATGAGCAGTTCTTC	CASVVRDPSLNEQFF
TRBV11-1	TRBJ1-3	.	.	TGTGCCAGCAGCTCGGACCGTTCTTCCTCTGGAAACACCATATATTTT	CASSSDRSSSGNTIYF
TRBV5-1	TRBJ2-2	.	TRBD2	TGCGCCAGCAGGCTAGCGGGAGGGAACACCGGGGAGCTGTTTTTT	CASRLAGGNTGELFF
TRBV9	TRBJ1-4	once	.	TGTGCCAGCAGTGGTTCGACATGGGGAGGAGAAAAACTGTTTTTT	CASSGSTWGGEKLFF
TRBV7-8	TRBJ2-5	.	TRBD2	TGTGCCAGCAGCTTTAGCGGGGGGGAGACCCAGTACTTC	CASSFSGGETQYF
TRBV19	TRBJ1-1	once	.	TGTGCCAGTAGTATCCCCATGGGGACCCCGGGAAACACTGAAGCTTTCTTT	CASSIPMGTPGNTEAFF
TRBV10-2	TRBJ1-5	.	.	TGCGCCAGCTCTGGGGGGGTAGGTCAGCCCCAGCATTTT	CASSGGVGQPQHF
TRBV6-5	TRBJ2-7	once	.	TGTGCCAGCAGCCCCGGGTTAGGGCCCTACGAGCAGTACTTC	CASSPGLGPYEQYF
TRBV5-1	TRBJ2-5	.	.	TGCGCCAGCAGCCCGGATTATGGGACCCAGTACTTC	CASSPDYGTQYF
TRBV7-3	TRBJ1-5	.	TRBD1	TGTGCCAGCAGCCTGACAGGGGGCGGATCCCAGCCCCAGCATTTT	CASSLTGGGSQPQHF
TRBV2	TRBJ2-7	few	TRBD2	TGTGCCAGCAGAATTAGCGGGAGCAGTCCCTACGAGCAGTACTTC	CASRISGSSPYEQYF
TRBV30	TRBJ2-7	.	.	TGTGCCTGGGGGCGTGGGGGCGACTACGAGCAGTACTTC	CAWGRGGDYEQYF
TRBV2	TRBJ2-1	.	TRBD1	TGTGCCAGCAGTGTAACAGGGGGCCCTTACAATGAGCAGTTCTTC	CASSVTGGPYNEQFF
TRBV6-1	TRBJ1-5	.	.	TGTGCCAGCAGGCCGAGTTGGGGCAATCAGCCCCAGCATTTT	CASRPSWGNQPQHF
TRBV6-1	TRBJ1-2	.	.	TGTGCCAGCAGTGAAGCGTTTCAGCGTGGCTACACCTTC	CASSEAFQRGYTF
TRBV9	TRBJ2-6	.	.	TGTGCCAGCAGCGTAGCACCTGCTGCTGGGGCCAACGTCCTGACTTTC	CASSVAPAAGANVLTF
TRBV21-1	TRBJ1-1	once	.	TGTGCCAGCAGCACCGAAAAGGGAGCCGAAGCTTTCTTT	CASSTEKGAEAFF
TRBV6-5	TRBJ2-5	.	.	TGTGCCAGCAGTTCGAGGGAGACCCAGTACTTC	CASSSRETQYF
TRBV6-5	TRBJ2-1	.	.	TGTGCCAGCAGTTACTTCGGTAGGAGAGGTGAGCAGTTCTTC	CASSYFGRRGEQFF
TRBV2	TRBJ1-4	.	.	TGTGCCAGCAGTGAAGGCCCGTTCTGGGAAAAACTGTTTTTT	CASSEGPFWEKLFF
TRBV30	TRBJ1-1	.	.	TGTGCCTGGAAACGAACTCAGGGGAACACTGAAGCTTTCTTT	CAWKRTQGNTEAFF
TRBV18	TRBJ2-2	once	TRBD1	TGTGCCAGCTCACCCCCAATCGGGACAGGGGGCGCAAGCACCGGGGAGCTGTTTTTT	CASSPPIGTGGASTGELFF
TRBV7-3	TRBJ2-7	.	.	TGTGCCAGCAGCTTTTTAGCCTCTCCATCCTACGAGCAGTACTTC	CASSFLASPSYEQYF
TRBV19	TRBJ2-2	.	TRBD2	TGTGCCAGTAGGACTAGCGGGAGGGCCGGGGAGCTGTTTTTT	CASRTSGRAGELFF
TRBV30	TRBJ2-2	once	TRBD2	TGTGCCTGGAGTCACGGGAGGGCCCTCAACACCGGGGAGCTGTTTTTT	CAWSHGRALNTGELFF
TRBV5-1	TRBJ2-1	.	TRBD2	TGCGCCAGCAGCTTGGGGTTTAAGCGGGGGGGCCCCTACAATGAGCAGTTCTTC	CASSLGFKRGGPYNEQFF
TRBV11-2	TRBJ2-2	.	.	TGTGCCAGCAGCTTGAAGTCGAACACCGGGGAGCTGTTTTTT	CASSLKSNTGELFF
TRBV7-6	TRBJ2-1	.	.	TGTGCCAGCAGCGAAAAGGGGAGATCATACAATGAGCAGTTCTTC	CASSEKGRSYNEQFF